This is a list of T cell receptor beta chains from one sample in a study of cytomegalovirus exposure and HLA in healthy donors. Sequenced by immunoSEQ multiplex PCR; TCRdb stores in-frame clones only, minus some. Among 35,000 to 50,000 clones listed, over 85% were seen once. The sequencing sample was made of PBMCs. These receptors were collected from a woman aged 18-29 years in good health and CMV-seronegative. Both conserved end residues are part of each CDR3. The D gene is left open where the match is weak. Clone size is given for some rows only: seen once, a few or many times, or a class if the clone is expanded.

CDR3: CASSRTGAETQYF
DNA: TGTGCTAGCAGCCGCACAGGGGCAGAGACCCAGTACTTC
J: TRBJ2-5
size: .
V: TRBV7-7
D: TRBD1

CDR3: CASSTGLAGGPGNEQFF
DNA: TGCGCCAGCAGCACCGGACTAGCGGGAGGGCCGGGCAATGAGCAGTTCTTC
J: TRBJ2-1
size: .
V: TRBV5-1
D: TRBD2

CDR3: CASGGQGGNYGYTF
DNA: TGTGCCAGCGGGGGACAGGGTGGTAACTATGGCTACACCTTC
J: TRBJ1-2
size: .
V: TRBV19
D: TRBD1

CDR3: CASSATGSLERAFF
DNA: TGTGCCAGTAGTGCCACAGGATCACTTGAAAGAGCTTTCTTT
J: TRBJ1-1
size: once
V: TRBV19
D: .

CDR3: CASTGQGVGDTQYF
DNA: TGCGCCAGCACCGGCCAGGGGGTTGGAGATACGCAGTATTTT
J: TRBJ2-3
size: .
V: TRBV5-1
D: TRBD1

CDR3: CASSIVGGLWGTEAFF
DNA: TGTGCCAGTAGTATAGTCGGGGGGCTTTGGGGCACTGAAGCTTTCTTT
J: TRBJ1-1
size: .
V: TRBV19
D: .

CDR3: CAISEGRGLATETQYF
DNA: TGTGCCATCAGTGAGGGGCGGGGACTAGCGACGGAGACCCAGTACTTC
J: TRBJ2-5
size: .
V: TRBV10-3
D: TRBD2

CDR3: CASSPAQNYGYTF
DNA: TGTGCCAGCAGCCCAGCACAGAACTATGGCTACACCTTC
J: TRBJ1-2
size: .
V: TRBV6-5
D: .

CDR3: CASSRGQGYGYTF
DNA: TGTGCCAGCAGCCGGGGACAGGGCTATGGCTACACCTTC
J: TRBJ1-2
size: .
V: TRBV6-5
D: TRBD1

CDR3: CASSPTGIPNQPQHF
DNA: TGTGCCAGCAGCCCGACAGGGATCCCCAATCAGCCCCAGCATTTT
J: TRBJ1-5
size: .
V: TRBV7-8
D: TRBD1

CDR3: CASIQQSTGELFF
DNA: TGTGCCAGCATCCAACAGAGCACCGGGGAGCTGTTTTTT
J: TRBJ2-2
size: .
V: TRBV6-5
D: .

CDR3: CASSPDIYGYTF
DNA: TGTGCCAGCAGTCCAGACATCTATGGCTACACCTTC
J: TRBJ1-2
size: once
V: TRBV28
D: .

CDR3: CASSPLSGAFGNTIYF
DNA: TGTGCCAGCAGTCCCCTTAGCGGGGCTTTTGGAAACACCATATATTTT
J: TRBJ1-3
size: .
V: TRBV28
D: .

CDR3: CASGRDFSGEKLFF
DNA: TGTGCCAGCGGCAGGGATTTCTCGGGTGAAAAACTGTTTTTT
J: TRBJ1-4
size: .
V: TRBV11-2
D: .

CDR3: CASSVGALSGSAETQYF
DNA: TGTGCCAGCAGCGTAGGGGCCCTTAGCGGGAGTGCAGAGACCCAGTACTTC
J: TRBJ2-5
size: .
V: TRBV9
D: TRBD2

CDR3: CASSPSGAGETKNIQYF
DNA: TGTGCCAGCAGCCCTAGCGGGGCGGGAGAGACCAAAAACATTCAGTACTTC
J: TRBJ2-4
size: .
V: TRBV7-8
D: TRBD2

CDR3: CASSLGLAGGYEQYF
DNA: TGTGCCAGCAGCTTGGGACTAGCGGGGGGTTACGAGCAGTACTTC
J: TRBJ2-7
size: .
V: TRBV5-4
D: TRBD2

CDR3: CASSTSQGASEKLFF
DNA: TGTGCCAGCTCAACGTCACAGGGGGCGAGTGAAAAACTGTTTTTT
J: TRBJ1-4
size: .
V: TRBV18
D: TRBD1

CDR3: CASSFSGGSVEQYF
DNA: TGTGCCAGCAGCTTTAGCGGGGGCTCGGTCGAGCAGTACTTC
J: TRBJ2-7
size: few
V: TRBV7-2
D: TRBD2

CDR3: CATSRSGWASGSVMLETQYF
DNA: TGTGCCACCAGCAGATCTGGATGGGCTAGCGGGAGTGTTATGTTGGAGACCCAGTACTTC
J: TRBJ2-5
size: .
V: TRBV15
D: TRBD2

CDR3: CASRNLDRADEAFF
DNA: TGTGCCAGCAGGAATTTAGACAGGGCTGATGAAGCTTTCTTT
J: TRBJ1-1
size: .
V: TRBV5-6
D: TRBD1

CDR3: CASSLGPETAYEQYF
DNA: TGTGCCAGCTCACTAGGGCCAGAGACAGCCTACGAGCAGTACTTC
J: TRBJ2-7
size: once
V: TRBV18
D: .

CDR3: CASRPFETNTDTQYF
DNA: TGTGCCAGCAGACCTTTTGAGACAAACACAGATACGCAGTATTTT
J: TRBJ2-3
size: .
V: TRBV28
D: .

CDR3: CASSVEGGTRGNSYNEQFF
DNA: TGTGCCAGCAGCGTAGAGGGGGGCACGCGGGGGAACTCCTACAATGAGCAGTTCTTC
J: TRBJ2-1
size: .
V: TRBV9
D: .

CDR3: CASSLDRETQYF
DNA: TGTGCCAGCAGCTTGGATAGAGAGACCCAGTACTTC
J: TRBJ2-5
size: .
V: TRBV5-8
D: .

CDR3: CASSPDRGRGEQYF
DNA: TGCGCCAGCAGCCCGGACAGGGGCCGGGGTGAGCAGTACTTC
J: TRBJ2-7
size: .
V: TRBV5-1
D: TRBD1

CDR3: CASSGGGTGTEAFF
DNA: TGTGCCAGCAGCGGGGGAGGGACGGGTACTGAAGCTTTCTTT
J: TRBJ1-1
size: .
V: TRBV9
D: .

CDR3: CASSEREGTDTQYF
DNA: TGTGCCAGCAGTGAGCGGGAGGGCACAGATACGCAGTATTTT
J: TRBJ2-3
size: .
V: TRBV6-4
D: TRBD2